These 18 T cell receptor beta chains originate from one sample sequenced in a study of cytomegalovirus exposure and HLA in healthy donors. 13 Jbeta primers and 60 Vbeta primers were used for the PCR. The assay was immunoSEQ multiplex PCR, and TCRdb's table has in-frame clones only and misses some. The table shows around 120,000 clones, with over 70% occurring only once. The sequencing input was PBMCs. All receptors derive from a female donor in good health and CMV-seropositive.

CDR3 sequence reads: CASSAWEGSEQYF. The CDR3 DNA reads as TGTGCCAGTAGTGCGTGGGAGGGATCCGAGCAGTACTTC. The rearrangement joins TRBV19 to TRBJ2-7; TRBD2 matches 7 bases. There are 13 residues in the CDR3. The V segment lost 5 bases and the J segment 6 bases; nucleotides outside the gene matches: 7. Germline V gene lookup returns CDR1 LNHDA and CDR2 SQIVND (reference sequence).

The chain is built from TRBV9 and TRBJ1-1, with D unclear. Germline lookup yields CDR1 SGDLS and CDR2 YYNGEE. V gave up 0 bases and J gave up 1 base, with 7 bases separating them. The CDR3 consists of 14 residues. CDR3 region: CASSVAMSNTEAFF. CDR3 DNA sequence: TGTGCCAGCAGCGTAGCCATGTCGAACACTGAAGCTTTCTTT.

V gene TRBV10-3 combines with J gene TRBJ2-7; 7 bases fit TRBD1. The length of the CDR3 is 16 residues. Germline V CDR1 and CDR2: ENHRY, SYGVKD. V was clipped by 4 bases and J by 7 bases; unmatched bases: 16. CDR3 nucleotide sequence: TGTGCCATCAGTGCTCAAGGAAGGGGACAGCCCCGAGAGCAGTACTTC. Translation gives CAISAQGRGQPREQYF.

V gene TRBV19 combines with J gene TRBJ1-2; D not resolved. This CDR3 has 14 amino acids. Trimming took off 9 bases at V and 0 bases at J, with 14 bases between the two ends. CDR1 and CDR2 (germline): LNHDA, SQIVND (reference sequence). CDR3 sequence: CARSQRVANYGYTF. The CDR3 nucleotides read TGTGCCAGATCCCAGCGGGTCGCTAACTATGGCTACACCTTC.

The genes are TRBV6-5 and TRBJ2-2, with D possibly TRBD2 on 6 matching bases. V lost 1 base and J lost 2, with 8 bases in between. From germline, CDR1 is MNHEY and CDR2 SVGAGI. The CDR3 length is 15 residues. Written as DNA, the CDR3 is TGTGCCAGCAGTTACTTTGGGACTAACACCGGGGAGCTGTTTTTT. This sequence encodes CASSYFGTNTGELFF.

This clone was seen more than once but under ten times. CDR3 nucleotides: TGTGCCAGCAGAGAGGCTAGCGGGGGAGAAGATACGCAGTATTTT. This sequence encodes CASREASGGEDTQYF. This chain links TRBV5-4 with TRBJ2-3; TRBD2 matches at 10 bases. The germline CDR1 and CDR2 sequences are SGHNT and YYREEE (reference sequence). The CDR3 is 15 amino acids. V lost 5 bases, J lost 5 bases, and 8 bases stayed unmatched. The variable domain in full, completed from reference TRBV5-4 and TRBJ2-3, reads ETGVTQSPTHLIKTRGQQVTLRCSSQSGHNTVSWYQQALGQGPQFIFQYYREEENGRGNFPPRFSGLQFPNYSSELNVNALELDDSALYLCASREASGGEDTQYFGPGTRLTVL.

The rearrangement links TRBV21-1 to TRBJ1-2. TRBV21-1 is labeled a pseudogene. This CDR3 is 11 amino acids long. The DNA of the CDR3 is TGTGCCAGGAAGTATGAGTATGGCTACACCTTC. Amino acid sequence: CARKYEYGYTF.

The V gene is TRBV6-5, the J gene TRBJ1-1; 7 bases align to TRBD1. The CDR3 has 15 residues. The ends lost 2 bases at V and 5 bases at J; junction bases unmatched: 8. Germline loops: CDR1 MNHEY, CDR2 SVGAGI. Here the CDR3 DNA reads TGTGCCAGCAGTTACATAAGGACAGGAAAAACTGAAGCTTTCTTT. Translated: CASSYIRTGKTEAFF.

The V and J genes are TRBV7-9 and TRBJ2-1; TRBD2 matches at 8 bases. Per the germline V gene, CDR1 is SEHNR and CDR2 is FQNEAQ (reference sequence). The V gene end was trimmed by 5 bases and the J gene end by 9 bases; junction bases not matched to a gene: 15. The length of the CDR3 is 16 residues. The CDR3 loop is CASSPGRTSFEGEQFF. DNA for the CDR3: TGTGCCAGCAGCCCAGGGAGGACTAGCTTCGAAGGTGAGCAGTTCTTC.

V is TRBV6-5 and J is TRBJ1-4; a weak D match, TRBD1 (6 bases). V lost 0 bases and J lost 3, with 11 bases in between. This CDR3 contains 16 residues. Per the germline V gene, CDR1 is MNHEY and CDR2 is SVGAGI. The CDR3 region is CASSYSPRGSNEKLFF. CDR3 coding DNA: TGTGCCAGCAGTTACTCGCCCAGGGGATCTAATGAAAAACTGTTTTTT.

A few counts support this clone. J is TRBJ2-7 and V is TRBV11-2; 7 nucleotides align to TRBD2. Germline CDR1 reads SGHAT; CDR2 reads FQNNGV. The CDR3 has 14 residues. V lost 5 bases, J lost 4 bases, and 8 bases stayed unmatched. The CDR3 here is CASSRSGGGYEQYF. CDR3 coding DNA: TGTGCCAGCAGCCGTAGTGGGGGGGGATACGAGCAGTACTTC.

CDR3 in amino acids: CASSESQALAGYTF. The CDR3 DNA sequence: TGCGCCAGCAGTGAGTCCCAGGCACTCGCTGGCTACACCTTC. The gene calls are TRBV10-1 and TRBJ1-2, with D unclear. Germline V lookup: CDR1 WNHNN, CDR2 SYGVQD (reference sequence). This CDR3 has 14 amino acids. With 0 bases removed from V and 7 bases from J, the gap between germline ends came to 12 bases.

The chain joins TRBV6-6 to TRBJ1-4; D is unresolved. Looked up from germline, CDR1 is MNHNY and CDR2 is SVGAGI (reference sequence). The CDR3 is made up of 12 amino acids. V was pared by 5 bases and J by 13 bases, with 14 bases between. DNA for the CDR3: TGTGCCAGCAGTCAAACGGTCGGAGGACTGTTTTTT. It specifies CASSQTVGGLFF.

The V call is TRBV6-5, the J call TRBJ2-2, with 7 bases lining up with TRBD1. The V gene's germline CDR1 is MNHEY and CDR2 SVGAGI. The ends lost 7 bases at V and 7 bases at J; junction bases unmatched: 6. The CDR3 consists of 13 residues. CDR3 coding DNA: TGTGCCAGCAACGCACAGGGGATCGGGGAGCTGTTTTTT. This codes for CASNAQGIGELFF.

The chain is built from TRBV9 and TRBJ2-1, with 16 bases fitting TRBD2. The CDR3 totals 19 residues. Germline trimming cut 0 bases from V and 4 bases from J; bases unmatched to any gene: 7. Germline V gene lookup returns CDR1 SGDLS and CDR2 YYNGEE. The CDR3 region is CASSVAGTSGGASYNEQFF. CDR3 in DNA: TGTGCCAGCAGCGTAGCCGGGACTAGCGGGGGGGCGAGTTACAATGAGCAGTTCTTC.

This clone was observed a handful of times. The chain couples TRBV5-6 to TRBJ1-4; TRBD1 matches 10 bases. Per the germline V gene, CDR1 is SGHDT and CDR2 is YYEEEE. The CDR3 extends over 18 amino acids. J was trimmed by 5 bases and V by 0 bases; bases with no gene match: 10. CDR3 DNA: TGTGCCAGCAGCTTGGCCGACAGGGGGCGCGCAAGAAATGAAAAACTGTTTTTT. The encoded protein is CASSLADRGRARNEKLFF.

This clone appeared a few times. This sequence joins TRBV20-1 and TRBJ2-3; 7 bases agree with TRBD2. Germline CDR1 reads DFQATT; CDR2 reads SNEGSKA (reference sequence). This CDR3 is built from 11 residues. V was pared by 5 bases and J by 7 bases, with 3 bases of the junction left unmatched. The CDR3 reads CSAGEGYTQYF. DNA for the CDR3: TGCAGTGCTGGGGAGGGTTATACGCAGTATTTT.

For this clone: Mismatch with germline at one junction end may stem from a read error. This chain joins TRBV28 and TRBJ1-1, with 8 bases fitting TRBD1. This CDR3 region has 15 residues. The germline CDR1 and CDR2 sequences are MDHEN and SYDVKM. CDR3 in amino acids: CASSPPHRGSTDAFF. The CDR3 DNA sequence: TGTGCCAGCAGTCCCCCCCACAGGGGGAGCACTGATGCTTTCTTT.